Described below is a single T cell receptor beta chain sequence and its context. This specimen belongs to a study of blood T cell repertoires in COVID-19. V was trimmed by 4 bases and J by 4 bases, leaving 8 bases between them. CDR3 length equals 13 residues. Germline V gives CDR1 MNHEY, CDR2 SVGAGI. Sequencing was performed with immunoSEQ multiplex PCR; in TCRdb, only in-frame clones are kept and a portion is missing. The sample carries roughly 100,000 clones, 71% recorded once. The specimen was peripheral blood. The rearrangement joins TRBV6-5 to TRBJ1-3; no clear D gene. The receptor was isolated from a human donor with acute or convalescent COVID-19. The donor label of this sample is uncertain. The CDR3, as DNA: TGTGCCAGCAGTTCCCCCCCGGGAAACACCATATATTTT. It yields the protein CASSSPPGNTIYF.